This T cell receptor beta chain was recovered during a study of T cells in Graves' hyperthyroidism and ophthalmopathy. Study results and caveats: Most thyroid-expanded clonotypes above 0.001 were also found in blood. Median prediction lead before ophthalmopathy onset was 5 to 7.5 months with the model.

The CDR3 regions of TCR beta were amplified from RNA transcripts. HTBI primers were the set used in a first-round RT-PCR of the TCR CDR3. Each CDR3 protein is one row after TCRdb ran MiXCR on the multiplex PCR reads. Here the sample spans roughly 700,000 distinct CDR3 sequences, 30% to 40% being singletons. The germline V gene encodes CDR1 SGHTA and CDR2 FQGNSA. The V and J ends lost 7 bases and 5 bases respectively, with 21 bases between them. This CDR3 region has 15 residues. Hyperthyroidism patients were newly diagnosed, had disease duration under 2 months, and were aged 18 to 65 years. Exclusion of a patient resulted from uncontrolled infection, other autoimmune disease, pregnancy or lactation. Notes on this clonotype: Its antigen is still unknown.

This chain connects TRBV7-2 to TRBJ2-7, with D possibly TRBD1 on 6 matching bases. The specimen sequenced was blood. This sequence originates from a woman aged 40 to 50 with Graves' hyperthyroidism. The CDR3: CASTPLLGARDEQYF. CDR3 sequence (DNA): TGTGCCAGCACCCCGTTATTGGGGGCGCGGGACGAGCAGTACTTC.